The entry below describes one T cell receptor beta chain. The V gene lost 4 bases and the J gene lost 2 bases, with 15 bases spanning the gap. CDR3 length equals 15 residues. Looked up from germline, CDR1 is MGHRA and CDR2 is YSYEKL. These data are taken from a study of blood T cells in healthy people across ages. Sample-barcoded 5' priming and a J-beta primer mix drove a second PCR of about 7 to 12 cycles. Carrying 12 random nucleotides, a template-switch adaptor labeled each individual cDNA molecule. TCRdb re-analysed the 5' RACE reads in MiXCR, keeping a single row per CDR3 protein. The sample holds 1.5 million to 2 million distinct CDR3 sequences, about 50% seen once.

This TCR derives from a woman between 40 and 50 years old in good health. The chain links TRBV4-1 to TRBJ2-7; D may correspond to TRBD1 or TRBD2 (5 bases each). Sequenced sample: blood. The CDR3 loop is CASSPNRDGTYEQYF. In DNA form, the CDR3 reads TGCGCCAGCAGCCCCAACCGGGACGGAACCTACGAGCAGTACTTC.